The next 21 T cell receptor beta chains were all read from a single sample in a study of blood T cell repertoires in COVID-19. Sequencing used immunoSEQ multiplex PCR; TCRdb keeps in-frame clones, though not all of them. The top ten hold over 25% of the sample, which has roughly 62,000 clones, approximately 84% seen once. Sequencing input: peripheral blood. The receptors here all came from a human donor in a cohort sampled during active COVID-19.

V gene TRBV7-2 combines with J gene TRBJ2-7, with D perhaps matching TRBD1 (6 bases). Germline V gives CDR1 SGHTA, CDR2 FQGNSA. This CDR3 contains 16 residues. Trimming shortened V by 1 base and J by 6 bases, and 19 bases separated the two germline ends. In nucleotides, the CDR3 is TGTGCCAGCAGCTTAGAAGGCAGGGGCTACGACAGCGAGCAGTACTTC. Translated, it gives CASSLEGRGYDSEQYF. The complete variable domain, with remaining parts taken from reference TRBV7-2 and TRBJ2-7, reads GAGVSQSPSNKVTEKGKDVELRCDPISGHTALYWYRQSLGQGLEFLIYFQGNSAPDKSGLPSDRFSAERTGGSVSTLTIQRTQQEDSAVYLCASSLEGRGYDSEQYFGPGTRLTVT.

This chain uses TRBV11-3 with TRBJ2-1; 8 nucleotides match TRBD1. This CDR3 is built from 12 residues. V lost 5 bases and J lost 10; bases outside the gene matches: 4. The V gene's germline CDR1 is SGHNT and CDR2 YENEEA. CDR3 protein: CASSPQGVEQFF. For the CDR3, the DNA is TGTGCCAGCAGCCCACAGGGGGTCGAGCAGTTCTTC.

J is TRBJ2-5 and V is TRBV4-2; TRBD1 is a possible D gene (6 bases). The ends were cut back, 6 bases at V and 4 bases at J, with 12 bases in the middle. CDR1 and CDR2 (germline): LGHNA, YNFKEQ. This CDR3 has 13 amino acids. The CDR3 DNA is TGTGCCAGCAGTCGGGACATCTTAGAGACCCAGTACTTC. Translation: CASSRDILETQYF.

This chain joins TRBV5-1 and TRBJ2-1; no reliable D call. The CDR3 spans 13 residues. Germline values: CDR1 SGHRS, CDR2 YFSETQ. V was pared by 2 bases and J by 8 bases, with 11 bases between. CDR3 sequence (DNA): TGCGCCAGCAGCTTAAGCGATGGCTATGAGCAGTTCTTC. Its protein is CASSLSDGYEQFF.

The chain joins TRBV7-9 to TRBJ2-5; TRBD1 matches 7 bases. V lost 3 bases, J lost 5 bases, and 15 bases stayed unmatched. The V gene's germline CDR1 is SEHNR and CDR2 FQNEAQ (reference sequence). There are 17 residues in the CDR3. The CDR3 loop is CASSFPPRPARGETQYF. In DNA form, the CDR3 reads TGTGCCAGCAGCTTCCCTCCTCGTCCGGCCAGGGGGGAGACCCAGTACTTC. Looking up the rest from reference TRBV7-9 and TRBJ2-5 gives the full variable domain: DTGVSQNPRHKITKRGQNVTFRCDPISEHNRLYWYRQTLGQGPEFLTYFQNEAQLEKSRLLSDRFSAERPKGSFSTLEIQRTEQGDSAMYLCASSFPPRPARGETQYFGPGTRLLVL.

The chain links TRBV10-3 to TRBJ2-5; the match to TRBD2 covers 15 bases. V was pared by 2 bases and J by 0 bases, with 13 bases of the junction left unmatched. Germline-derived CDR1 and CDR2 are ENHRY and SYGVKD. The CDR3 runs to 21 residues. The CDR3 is CAISEMNGGTSGRKDQETQYF. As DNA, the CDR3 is TGTGCCATCAGTGAGATGAATGGTGGGACTAGCGGGAGGAAAGACCAAGAGACCCAGTACTTC.

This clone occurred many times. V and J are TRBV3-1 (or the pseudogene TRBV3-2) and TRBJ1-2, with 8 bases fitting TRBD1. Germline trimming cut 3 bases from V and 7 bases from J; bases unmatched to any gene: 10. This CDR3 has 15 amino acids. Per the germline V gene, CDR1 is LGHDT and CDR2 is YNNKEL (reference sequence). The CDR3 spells CASSHRDRPLGGYTF. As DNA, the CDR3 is TGTGCCAGCAGCCACCGGGACAGGCCTTTAGGTGGCTACACCTTC.

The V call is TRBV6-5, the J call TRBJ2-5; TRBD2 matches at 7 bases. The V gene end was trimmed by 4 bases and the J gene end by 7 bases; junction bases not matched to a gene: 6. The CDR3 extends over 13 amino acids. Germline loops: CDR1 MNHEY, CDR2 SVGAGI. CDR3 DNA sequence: TGTGCCAGCAGTTTTGGACTAGTCTCGACCCAGTACTTC. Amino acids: CASSFGLVSTQYF.

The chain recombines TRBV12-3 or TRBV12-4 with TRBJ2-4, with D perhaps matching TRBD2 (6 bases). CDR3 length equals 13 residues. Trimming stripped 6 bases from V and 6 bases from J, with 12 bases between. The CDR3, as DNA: TGTGCCAGCAGACCCCGGGGGAGAAACATTCAGTACTTC. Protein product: CASRPRGRNIQYF.

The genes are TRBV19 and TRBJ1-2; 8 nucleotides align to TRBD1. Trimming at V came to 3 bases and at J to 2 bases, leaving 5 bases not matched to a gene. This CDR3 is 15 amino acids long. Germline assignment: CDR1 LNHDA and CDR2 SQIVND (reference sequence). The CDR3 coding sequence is TGTGCCAGTAGTATCTCCGGACAGGGCAACTATGGCTACACCTTC. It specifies CASSISGQGNYGYTF.

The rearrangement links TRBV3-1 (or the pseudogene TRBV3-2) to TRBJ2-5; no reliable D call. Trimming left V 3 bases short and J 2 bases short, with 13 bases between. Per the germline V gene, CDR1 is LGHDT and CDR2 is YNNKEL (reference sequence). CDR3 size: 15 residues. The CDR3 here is CASSHIRVAQETQYF. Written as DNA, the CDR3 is TGTGCCAGCAGCCACATTCGGGTCGCTCAAGAGACCCAGTACTTC.

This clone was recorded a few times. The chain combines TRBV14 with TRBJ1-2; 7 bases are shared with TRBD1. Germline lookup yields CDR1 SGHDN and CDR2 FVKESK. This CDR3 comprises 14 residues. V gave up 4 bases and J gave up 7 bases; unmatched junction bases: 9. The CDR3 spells CASSLSQGGRGYTF. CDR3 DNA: TGTGCCAGCAGCCTATCCCAGGGGGGCCGTGGCTACACCTTC.

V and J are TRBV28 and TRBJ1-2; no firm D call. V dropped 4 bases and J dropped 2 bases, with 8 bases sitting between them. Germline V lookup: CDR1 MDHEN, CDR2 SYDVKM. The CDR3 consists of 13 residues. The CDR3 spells CASSYDTNYGYTF. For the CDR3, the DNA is TGTGCCAGCAGTTACGACACCAACTATGGCTACACCTTC.

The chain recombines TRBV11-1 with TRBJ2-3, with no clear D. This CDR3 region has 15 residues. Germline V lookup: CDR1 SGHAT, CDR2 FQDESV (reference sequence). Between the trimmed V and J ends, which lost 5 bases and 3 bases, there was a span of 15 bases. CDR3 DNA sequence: TGTGCCAGCAGCCCCGGGTTACGGCGGACAGATACGCAGTATTTT. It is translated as CASSPGLRRTDTQYF.

The CDR3 DNA reads as TGTGCCAGCAGCCAAGTACAAGGGGATGGCTACACCTTC. It translates to CASSQVQGDGYTF. J is TRBJ1-2 and V is TRBV3-1 (or the pseudogene TRBV3-2); weak D call: TRBD1 (5 bases). The germline V gene has CDR1 LGHDT and CDR2 YNNKEL (reference sequence). With 1 base removed from V and 6 bases from J, the gap between germline ends came to 9 bases. This CDR3 has 13 amino acids.

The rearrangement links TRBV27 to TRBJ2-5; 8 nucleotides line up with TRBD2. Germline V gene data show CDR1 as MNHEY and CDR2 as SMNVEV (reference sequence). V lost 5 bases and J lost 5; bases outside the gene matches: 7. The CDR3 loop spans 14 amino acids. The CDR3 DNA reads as TGTGCCAGCAGTCGGCGGGAGGTAGGGGAGACCCAGTACTTC. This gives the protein CASSRREVGETQYF.

The CDR3, as DNA: TGCGCCAGCAGCCGAAGTGCACCAGCGGGGGGGCCCAATGAGCAGTTCTTC. It translates to CASSRSAPAGGPNEQFF. This chain uses TRBV4-1 with TRBJ2-1, with 10 bases aligning to TRBD2. The CDR3 totals 17 residues. Per germline, CDR1 MGHRA and CDR2 YSYEKL. With V trimmed by 4 bases and J by 6 bases, 12 bases remained unmatched.

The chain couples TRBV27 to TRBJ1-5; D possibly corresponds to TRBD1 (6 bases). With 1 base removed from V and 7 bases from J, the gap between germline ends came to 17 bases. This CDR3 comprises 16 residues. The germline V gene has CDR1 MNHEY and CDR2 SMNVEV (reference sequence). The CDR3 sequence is CASSLLGGQGRQPQHF. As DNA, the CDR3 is TGTGCCAGCAGTTTATTGGGGGGGCAGGGAAGGCAGCCCCAGCATTTT.

The CDR3 sequence is CASSTARGPYGYTF. The CDR3, as DNA: TGTGCCAGTAGTACAGCGCGGGGACCCTATGGCTACACCTTC. The chain couples TRBV19 to TRBJ1-2; perhaps TRBD1 as D (5 bases). CDR1 and CDR2 from the germline V gene are LNHDA and SQIVND (reference sequence). The CDR3 is made up of 14 amino acids. Trimming took 4 bases from V and 4 from J, leaving 13 bases between them.

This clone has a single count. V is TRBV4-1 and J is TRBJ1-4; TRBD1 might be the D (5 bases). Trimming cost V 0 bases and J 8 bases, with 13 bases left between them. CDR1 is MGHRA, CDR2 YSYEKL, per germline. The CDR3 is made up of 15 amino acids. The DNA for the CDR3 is TGCGCCAGCAGCCAAGACGACCAGGGAGGGGAAAAACTGTTTTTT. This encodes CASSQDDQGGEKLFF.

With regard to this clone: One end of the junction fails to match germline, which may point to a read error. The CDR3 DNA reads TGTGCTAGCAGCCCTGGGACATTTTACAATGAGCAGTTCTTC. It translates to CASSPGTFYNEQFF. The V and J genes are TRBV7-7 and TRBJ2-1, with D maybe TRBD1 (6 bases). CDR1 is SSHAT and CDR2 is FNYEAQ in the germline V gene (reference sequence). The CDR3 length is 14 residues.